This TCR beta chain was obtained from a study of early T cells in non-severe SARS-CoV-2 infection. MiXCR, run by TCRdb on the 5' RACE reads, gives a single entry per CDR3 protein. The repertoire has about 27,000 distinct CDR3 sequences, approximately 5.4% of them found once; the top ten carry approximately 0.9%. This CDR3 spans 13 amino acids. CDR1 and CDR2 from the germline V gene are MNHEY and SMNVEV (reference sequence). V lost 7 bases to trimming and J lost 7 bases, with 17 bases between them. Source material: whole blood. This clonotype was sampled from an adult who was a healthcare worker with PCR-confirmed SARS-CoV-2 infection or an uninfected control (not recorded which). The chain combines TRBV27 with TRBJ2-7; D possibly uses TRBD1 or TRBD2 (5 bases each). DNA of the CDR3: TGTGCCAGCAACCCCCAGGGCGGGCGGGAGCAGTACTTC. Translated: CASNPQGGREQYF.